This T cell receptor (beta chain) originates from a study of T cells in localized non-small cell lung cancer. General study points: Median detection of top 100 tumor clones in adjacent lung was 55 to 60 clones.

Assay: immunoSEQ multiplex PCR; the TCRdb copy retains only in-frame clones and omits some. The sample shows over 20,000 clones, approximately 84% of them seen only once. On this clone itself: Its antigen is as yet unknown.

The receptor was derived from a male donor at least 60 years old with stage II squamous cell lung carcinoma. The input for sequencing was peripheral blood, taken before any cancer treatment.

The CDR3: CASSVSLGSGSYEQYF. CDR3 bases: TGTGCCAGCAGTGTCTCTCTGGGGTCTGGGTCCTACGAGCAGTACTTC. This chain joins TRBV27 and TRBJ2-7; D is uncertain. The CDR3 spans 16 residues. Germline CDR1 MNHEY, CDR2 SMNVEV (reference sequence). The germline V and J ends were trimmed by 5 bases and 1 base, with 18 bases remaining between them.